The 32 T cell receptor beta chains reported below all come from one sample, sequenced in a study of cytomegalovirus exposure and HLA in healthy donors. With 60 Vbeta and 13 Jbeta primers, the PCR was carried out. TCRdb's table, derived via immunoSEQ multiplex PCR, lists solely in-frame clones and lacks some. The table has over 20,000 clones, approximately 70% seen once; the top ten hold roughly 4%. Sample: PBMCs. The source of these receptors is a woman between 50 and 59 years old in good health and CMV-seronegative.

This clone was detected once. The chain recombines TRBV18 with TRBJ2-7, with D perhaps matching TRBD1 (5 bases). Germline V lookup: CDR1 KGHSH, CDR2 LQKENI. Trimming cost V 3 bases and J 6 bases, with 21 bases left between them. There are 16 residues in the CDR3. CDR3 sequence reads: CASSPQVRQGSGEQYF. Here the CDR3 DNA reads TGTGCCAGCTCACCCCAGGTACGTCAGGGATCGGGCGAGCAGTACTTC.

As concerns this clone: At one of its ends the junction is not consistent with the germline gene, which may arise from a read error. The gene calls are TRBV2 and TRBJ2-3; TRBD1 agrees at 9 bases. Germline CDR1 is SNHLY and CDR2 is FYNNEI. The CDR3 totals 17 residues. CDR3: CASNYRGRTSSTDTQYF. CDR3 nucleotides: TGTGCAAGCAACTACAGGGGGCGAACCTCTAGCACAGATACGCAGTATTTT. The whole variable domain, remainder taken from reference TRBV2 and TRBJ2-3, is EPEVTQTPSHQVTQMGQEVILRCVPISNHLYFYWYRQILGQKVEFLVSFYNNEISEKSEIFDDQFSVERPDGSNFTLKIRSTKLEDSAMYFCASNYRGRTSSTDTQYFGPGTRLTVL.

The chain recombines TRBV7-9 with TRBJ2-1; 7 bases are shared with TRBD2. The germline gives CDR1 SEHNR, CDR2 FQNEAQ (reference sequence). V shed 5 bases, J shed 2 bases, and the junction held 6 bases outside the gene matches. The CDR3 sequence is 15 residues long. The chain's CDR3 is CASSATGTTYNEQFF. In DNA form, the CDR3 reads TGTGCCAGCAGCGCTACCGGGACTACCTACAATGAGCAGTTCTTC.

J is TRBJ2-7 and V is TRBV27; 11 bases are a match to TRBD2. Per the germline V gene, CDR1 is MNHEY and CDR2 is SMNVEV (reference sequence). V lost 4 bases and J lost 4; bases outside the gene matches: 0. The CDR3 contains 13 residues. Here the CDR3 DNA reads TGTGCCAGCAGTTCTAGCGGGAGGTACGAGCAGTACTTC. This codes for CASSSSGRYEQYF.

The CDR3 sequence is CSVSWRTEAFF. DNA for the CDR3: TGCAGCGTTAGTTGGAGAACTGAAGCTTTCTTT. The chain combines TRBV29-1 with TRBJ1-1; D is ambiguous. Trimming took off 5 bases at V and 5 bases at J, with 9 bases between the two ends. The CDR3 is 11 residues long. Looked up from germline, CDR1 is SQVTM and CDR2 is ANQGSEA.

The chain joins TRBV6-1 to TRBJ1-5; 9 bases are a match to TRBD1. CDR1 and CDR2 from the germline V gene are MNHNS and SASEGT. With 5 bases clipped from V and 7 bases from J, the junction kept 9 bases outside the gene matches. CDR3 size: 15 residues. CDR3 bases: TGTGCCAGCAGTTCGCTACAGGGGGCTGGACAGCCCCAGCATTTT. This gives the protein CASSSLQGAGQPQHF.

The rearrangement links TRBV15 to TRBJ1-5; D ambiguous. The V and J ends lost 4 bases and 2 bases respectively, with 9 bases between them. This CDR3 spans 14 amino acids. Germline V lookup: CDR1 LNHNV, CDR2 YYDKDF (reference sequence). The CDR3 protein is CATSMGVGNQPQHF. As DNA, the CDR3 is TGTGCCACCAGCATGGGAGTGGGCAATCAGCCCCAGCATTTT.

This chain connects TRBV29-1 to TRBJ2-7, with D perhaps matching TRBD1 (6 bases). This CDR3 is 11 amino acids long. CDR1 is SQVTM, CDR2 ANQGSEA, per germline. Trimming left V 2 bases short and J 9 bases short, with 11 bases between. CDR3 sequence: CSVEFQGWQYF. In nucleotides, the CDR3 is TGCAGCGTTGAATTTCAGGGGTGGCAGTACTTC.

This clone was counted only a few times. The chain uses TRBV10-2 and TRBJ2-1; D ambiguous. This CDR3 has 13 amino acids. The V end lost 3 bases, the J end lost 5 bases, and 8 bases lay between the germline ends. CDR1 and CDR2 (germline): WSHSY, SAAADI. The CDR3 DNA sequence: TGCGCCAGCAGTGAATCAGTAAACAATGAGCAGTTCTTC. Its translation: CASSESVNNEQFF.

The chain employs TRBV15 and TRBJ1-5; 7 nucleotides agree with TRBD1. This CDR3 contains 14 residues. CDR1 LNHNV and CDR2 YYDKDF come from the germline V gene (reference sequence). The V and J ends lost 3 bases and 5 bases, in that order; junction bases with no gene match: 4. The CDR3 here is CATSSKGGHQPQHF. CDR3 sequence (DNA): TGTGCCACCAGCAGTAAAGGGGGCCATCAGCCCCAGCATTTT.

V usage is TRBV29-1 and J usage is TRBJ2-2; D is possibly TRBD1 (6 bases). Germline CDR1 SQVTM, CDR2 ANQGSEA. V was pared by 5 bases and J by 2 bases, with 12 bases between. The CDR3 totals 14 residues. CDR3 sequence reads: CSVIRTDNTGELFF. CDR3 coding DNA: TGCAGCGTTATTCGGACAGACAACACCGGGGAGCTGTTTTTT.

V usage is TRBV21-1 and J usage is TRBJ1-5; the table assigns TRBD1, which was not confirmed against the DNA. TRBV21-1 is flagged as a pseudogene. The CDR3 sequence is 15 residues long. The CDR3 sequence is CARESDRTANQPQHF. DNA for the CDR3: TGTGCCAGGGAGTCGGACAGAACGGCTAATCAGCCCCAGCATTTT.

The rearrangement uses TRBV5-1 and TRBJ1-2; 10 bases map to TRBD1. The trim removed 3 bases at V and 3 bases at J, leaving 2 bases unmatched. Germline CDR1 reads SGHRS; CDR2 reads YFSETQ. The CDR3 is made up of 14 amino acids. The CDR3 bases are TGCGCCAGCAGCTCCGGGACAGGGGACTATGGCTACACCTTC. Amino acids: CASSSGTGDYGYTF.

In nucleotides, the CDR3 is TGTGCCAGCAGTCGGAGCGGAACAACCTACGAGCAGTACTTC. Amino acid sequence: CASSRSGTTYEQYF. The gene calls are TRBV25-1 and TRBJ2-7, with D tentatively TRBD2 (5 bases). V was trimmed by 5 bases and J by 2 bases, leaving 13 bases between them. Germline-derived CDR1 and CDR2 are MGHDK and SYGVNS. CDR3 length: 14 amino acids.

The chain combines TRBV5-6 with TRBJ2-5; TRBD2 matches 8 bases. Germline values: CDR1 SGHDT, CDR2 YYEEEE. V lost 0 bases and J lost 1; bases outside the gene matches: 2. The CDR3 consists of 15 residues. In DNA form, the CDR3 reads TGTGCCAGCAGCTTGGTAGCGGGGCCCCAAGAGACCCAGTACTTC. It encodes CASSLVAGPQETQYF.

The V and J genes are TRBV19 and TRBJ2-2; TRBD1 matches at 7 bases. Trimming removed 7 bases from V and 2 bases from J; junction bases left unmatched: 10. Germline V gene lookup returns CDR1 LNHDA and CDR2 SQIVND (reference sequence). This CDR3 contains 16 residues. The CDR3 spells CASTPKGAPNTGELFF. The CDR3 bases are TGTGCCAGTACCCCTAAGGGGGCCCCTAACACCGGGGAGCTGTTTTTT.

V and J are TRBV10-1 and TRBJ2-1; perhaps TRBD1 as D (6 bases). The CDR3 loop spans 16 amino acids. V shed 2 bases and J shed 6 bases, with 17 bases lying between them. CDR1 and CDR2 from the germline V gene are WNHNN and SYGVQD (reference sequence). The CDR3, as DNA: TGCGCCAGCAGTGAGAAGGGGGATAAACGGACCAATGAGCAGTTCTTC. Its protein product is CASSEKGDKRTNEQFF.

The chain couples TRBV11-2 to TRBJ1-5, with D possibly being TRBD1 (6 bases). Germline lookup yields CDR1 SGHAT and CDR2 FQNNGV. The CDR3 is 13 residues long. V was trimmed by 8 bases and J by 4 bases, leaving 12 bases between them. CDR3 DNA sequence: TGTGCCAGCGCGGCAGGGGTGAATCAGCCCCAGCATTTT. Translation: CASAAGVNQPQHF.

This chain uses TRBV15 with TRBJ2-5, with D perhaps TRBD2 (5 bases). The length of the CDR3 is 15 residues. Per the germline V gene, CDR1 is LNHNV and CDR2 is YYDKDF (reference sequence). V gave up 5 bases and J gave up 8 bases, with 21 bases separating them. As DNA, the CDR3 is TGTGCCACCAGCGGTCAGTCAGCGGCCCTTGAAACCCAGTACTTC. Its translation: CATSGQSAALETQYF.

The chain is built from TRBV5-8 and TRBJ2-7; 10 bases line up with TRBD2. J lost 6 bases, V lost 2 bases, and 5 bases had no gene match. Germline values: CDR1 SGHTS, CDR2 YDEGEE. This CDR3 contains 14 residues. The CDR3 protein is CASSFLAGEGEQYF. As DNA, the CDR3 is TGTGCCAGCAGCTTCCTAGCGGGAGAGGGCGAGCAGTACTTC.

This clone was seen more than once but under ten times. V gene TRBV10-3 combines with J gene TRBJ2-5, with 10 bases aligning to TRBD2. Germline assignment: CDR1 ENHRY and CDR2 SYGVKD. J was trimmed by 2 bases and V by 4 bases; bases with no gene match: 1. This CDR3 is 14 amino acids long. The DNA for the CDR3 is TGTGCCATCAGTGGAGCGGGAGGGCAAGAGACCCAGTACTTC. It yields the protein CAISGAGGQETQYF.

The chain joins TRBV5-1 to TRBJ1-2; tentative D call: TRBD1 (5 bases). The germline V and J ends were trimmed by 1 base and 8 bases, with 12 bases remaining between them. The germline gives CDR1 SGHRS, CDR2 YFSETQ. The CDR3 has 13 residues. CDR3 protein: CASSLFGARGYTF. The CDR3 coding sequence is TGCGCCAGCAGCTTGTTTGGGGCGCGGGGCTACACCTTC.

The chain joins TRBV28 to TRBJ1-2; D unresolved. This CDR3 spans 12 amino acids. Germline V gene data show CDR1 as MDHEN and CDR2 as SYDVKM. The V end lost 4 bases, the J end lost 8 bases, and 11 bases lay between the germline ends. The CDR3 here is CASSYREKGYTF. The CDR3 coding sequence is TGTGCCAGCAGTTACCGAGAGAAGGGCTACACCTTC.

This clone was seen only once. This rearrangement joins TRBV15 to TRBJ1-5, with 7 bases lining up with TRBD1. Germline CDR1 is LNHNV and CDR2 is YYDKDF (reference sequence). This CDR3 spans 14 amino acids. V shed 6 bases, J shed 1 base, and the junction held 3 bases outside the gene matches. The CDR3 sequence is CATSRTGSNQPQHF. CDR3 nucleotide sequence: TGTGCCACCAGTCGGACAGGCAGCAATCAGCCCCAGCATTTT. The entire variable domain, with the rest obtained from reference TRBV15 and TRBJ1-5, is as follows: DAMVIQNPRYQVTQFGKPVTLSCSQTLNHNVMYWYQQKSSQAPKLLFHYYDKDFNNEADTPDNFQSRRPNTSFCFLDIRSPGLGDTAMYLCATSRTGSNQPQHFGDGTRLSIL.

This chain connects TRBV7-7 to TRBJ2-1; 10 nucleotides agree with TRBD1. This CDR3 has 15 residues. The V and J ends lost 3 bases and 2 bases, in that order; junction bases with no gene match: 1. CDR1 is SSHAT, CDR2 FNYEAQ, per germline (reference sequence). The CDR3 DNA reads as TGTGCCAGCAGCTTTGGACAGGGGGCCTACAATGAGCAGTTCTTC. Amino acids: CASSFGQGAYNEQFF.

This clone showed up just a few times. The chain is built from TRBV28 and TRBJ1-5; D is possibly TRBD1 (6 bases). Germline lookup yields CDR1 MDHEN and CDR2 SYDVKM. This CDR3 is 14 amino acids long. The germline V and J ends were trimmed by 6 bases and 3 bases, with 12 bases remaining between them. The CDR3 loop reads CASRVRTVNQPQHF. CDR3 DNA: TGTGCCAGCAGGGTCCGGACAGTCAATCAGCCCCAGCATTTT.

The chain combines TRBV6-5 with TRBJ1-1, with 7 bases lining up with TRBD1. CDR1 is MNHEY and CDR2 is SVGAGI in the germline V gene. Losses at the gene ends were 6 bases for V and 3 bases for J; bases not matched to a gene: 10. CDR3 length: 15 amino acids. CDR3 bases: TGTGCCAGCAGCTCAGGCGGGCAGGGGGACACTGAAGCTTTCTTT. Translated, it gives CASSSGGQGDTEAFF.

The chain joins TRBV5-1 to TRBJ2-3, with 8 bases aligning to TRBD2. V dropped 6 bases and J dropped 3; count of bases not matched to a gene: 6. The CDR3 is made up of 14 amino acids. Per the germline V gene, CDR1 is SGHRS and CDR2 is YFSETQ. In DNA form, the CDR3 reads TGCGCCAGCAACCGTGGCGGGGGGACAGATACGCAGTATTTT. Translated, it gives CASNRGGGTDTQYF.

CDR3 DNA: TGTGCCAGCAGTACCCGGACAGGGGCAACTGAAGCTTTCTTT. It translates to CASSTRTGATEAFF. V is TRBV28 and J is TRBJ1-1; 9 nucleotides match TRBD1. From germline, CDR1 is MDHEN and CDR2 SYDVKM. After removal of 5 bases from V and 5 bases from J, the junction contained 6 bases not matched to a gene. The CDR3 loop spans 14 amino acids.

This clone has a handful of counts. The gene calls are TRBV15 and TRBJ1-2, with 7 bases that match TRBD1. CDR1 is LNHNV and CDR2 is YYDKDF in the germline V gene (reference sequence). The CDR3 is made up of 16 amino acids. The junction had 9 bases not matched to a gene; V was cut back by 1 base and J by 4 bases. The CDR3 protein is CATSRGLDRMAYGYTF. As DNA, the CDR3 is TGTGCCACCAGCAGAGGGCTGGACAGGATGGCCTATGGCTACACCTTC.

The chain employs TRBV2 and TRBJ1-1, with TRBD1 identical over 9 bases. V shed 6 bases, J shed 4 bases, and the junction held 6 bases outside the gene matches. Looked up from germline, CDR1 is SNHLY and CDR2 is FYNNEI. The CDR3 is 14 residues long. The CDR3 DNA is TGTGCCAGCAGCAAGGGACAGGGCAGCACTGAAGCTTTCTTT. It translates to CASSKGQGSTEAFF.

This chain joins TRBV6-6 and TRBJ2-1; 13 bases agree with TRBD2. The CDR3 has 15 residues. The germline gives CDR1 MNHNY, CDR2 SVGAGI (reference sequence). Trimming removed 6 bases from V and 8 bases from J; junction bases left unmatched: 7. The chain's CDR3 is CASSPLAGGPYEQFF. The CDR3 nucleotides read TGTGCCAGCAGCCCACTAGCGGGAGGGCCATATGAGCAGTTCTTC.